This TCR beta chain originates from a study of blood T cell repertoires in COVID-19. CDR1 SGHNT and CDR2 YYREEE come from the germline V gene (reference sequence). This CDR3 is 14 amino acids long. Trimming cost V 4 bases and J 7 bases; bases outside gene matches: 8. TCRdb's table, derived via immunoSEQ multiplex PCR, lists solely in-frame clones and lacks some. Counted here are 150,000 to 200,000 clones, approximately 80% occurring once; the ten biggest clones make up about 11%. The chain couples TRBV5-4 to TRBJ2-7; 10 bases map to TRBD1. The material sequenced was PBMCs or T cells enriched from blood (not recorded which). The sequence derives from a man over 45 who had recovered from COVID-19. In nucleotides, the CDR3 is TGTGCCAGCAGCCCGACAGGGGGCTCTAGGGAGCAGTACTTC. This encodes CASSPTGGSREQYF.